A selection of T cell receptor beta chains follows, all from one sample in a study of blood T cell repertoires in COVID-19. Here immunoSEQ multiplex PCR was the method, and the copy in TCRdb shows in-frame clones only, minus some. Among approximately 230,000 clones, about 86% were seen once, and the ten largest hold around 5.4%. Sample: peripheral blood. The receptors here all came from a man older than 75 with acute or convalescent COVID-19. Both conserved end residues are part of each CDR3. Each record gives: V gene, clone size, J gene, D gene, CDR3 protein, CDR3 DNA. D genes are given only for firm matches. Expanded clones are given a class, and other clones once, few, many or no size at all.

TRBV28	-	TRBJ2-7	-	CASSLSSHRSSEQYF	TGTGCCAGCAGTTTAAGTAGCCACCGGTCGAGCGAGCAGTACTTC
TRBV7-5	-	TRBJ2-2	-	CVRSLNTLAGGPRGSGELFF	TGTGTCAGAAGCTTAAACACCCTAGCGGGAGGGCCGAGGGGGTCCGGGGAGCTGTTTTTT
TRBV30	once	TRBJ1-2	-	CAWSNRGGYYGYTF	TGTGCCTGGAGTAATCGAGGTGGTTACTATGGCTACACCTTC
TRBV27	-	TRBJ2-7	TRBD2	CASKSGRAAYEQYF	TGTGCCAGCAAAAGCGGGAGGGCCGCATACGAGCAGTACTTC
TRBV5-4	-	TRBJ2-7	TRBD2	CASSLTGTTRDEQYF	TGTGCCAGCAGCTTGACCGGGACTACCAGGGACGAGCAGTACTTC
TRBV3-1/TRBV3-2	-	TRBJ2-5	TRBD1	CASSQGGGAGGETQYF	TGTGCCAGCAGCCAAGGAGGGGGCGCGGGTGGAGAGACCCAGTACTTC
TRBV5-1	-	TRBJ2-5	TRBD2	CASMGGETQYF	TGCGCCAGCATGGGGGGGGAGACCCAGTACTTC
TRBV9	once	TRBJ2-3	TRBD2	CASSGTAGVVLTDTQYF	TGTGCCAGCAGCGGGACAGCGGGAGTTGTGCTCACAGATACGCAGTATTTT
TRBV5-1	-	TRBJ1-4	-	CASGNLGGEKLFF	TGCGCCAGCGGAAACCTAGGGGGTGAAAAACTGTTTTTT
TRBV2	few	TRBJ2-7	-	CASSEGGRGPYEQYF	TGTGCCAGCAGTGAAGGTGGCCGAGGGCCCTACGAGCAGTACTTC
TRBV7-8	-	TRBJ1-3	-	CAAGQPGDTIYF	TGTGCCGCCGGACAACCTGGGGACACCATATATTTT